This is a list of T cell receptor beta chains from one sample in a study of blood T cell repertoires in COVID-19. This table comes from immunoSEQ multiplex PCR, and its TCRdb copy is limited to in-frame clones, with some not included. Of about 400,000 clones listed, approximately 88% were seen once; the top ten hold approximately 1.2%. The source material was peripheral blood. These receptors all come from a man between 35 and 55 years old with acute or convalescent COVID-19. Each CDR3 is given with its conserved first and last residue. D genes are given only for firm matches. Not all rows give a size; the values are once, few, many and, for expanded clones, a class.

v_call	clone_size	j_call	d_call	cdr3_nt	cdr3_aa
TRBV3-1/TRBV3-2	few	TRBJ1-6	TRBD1	TGTGCCAGCAGCTCCGGACAGGGTAATTCACCCCTCCACTTT	CASSSGQGNSPLHF
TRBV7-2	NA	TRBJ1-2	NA	TGTGCCAGCAGCCAACGAACCCCCAATGCGGGTGGCTACACCTTC	CASSQRTPNAGGYTF
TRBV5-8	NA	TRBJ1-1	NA	TGTGCCAGCAGCTTACTCGGGGTATATGAAGCTTTCTTT	CASSLLGVYEAFF
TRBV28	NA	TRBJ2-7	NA	TGTGCCAGCGAGGGCACCACCATCTACGAGCAGTACTTC	CASEGTTIYEQYF
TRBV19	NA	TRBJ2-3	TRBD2	TGTGCCAGTAGGAACGGGGGGGGTAGCGGCCACACAGATACGCAGTATTTT	CASRNGGGSGHTDTQYF
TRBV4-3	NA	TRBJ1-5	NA	TGCGCCAGCAGCCAAGATCCTTTTCAGCCCCAGCATTTT	CASSQDPFQPQHF
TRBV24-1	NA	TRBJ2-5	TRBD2	TGTGCCACCAGTGATGGCCCGGGGGGGTTACAAGAGACCCAGTACTTC	CATSDGPGGLQETQYF
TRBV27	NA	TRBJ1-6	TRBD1	TGTGCCAGCAGTCTGGACAGGGGGCGTTCACCCCTCCACTTT	CASSLDRGRSPLHF
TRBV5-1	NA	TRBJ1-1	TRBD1	TGCGCCAGCAGCTTGGAGGGGGCCGGTACTGAAGCTTTCTTT	CASSLEGAGTEAFF
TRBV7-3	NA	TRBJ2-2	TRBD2	TGTGCCTCCGCCCTAGCGGGAGGGAAAACCGGGGAGCTGTTTTTT	CASALAGGKTGELFF
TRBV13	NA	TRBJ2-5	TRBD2	TGTGCCAGCAGCTTTGGACTAGCGGGGGGGCCGGAGACCCAGTACTTC	CASSFGLAGGPETQYF
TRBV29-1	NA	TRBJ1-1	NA	TGCAGCGTTAATCCCAGGGTGGGCACTGAAGCTTTCTTT	CSVNPRVGTEAFF
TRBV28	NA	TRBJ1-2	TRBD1	TGTGCCACCTGGGACAGGGGTTTATTTAGGACCTTC	CATWDRGLFRTF
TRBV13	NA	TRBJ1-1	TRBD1	TGTGCCAACAGCCTACGACAGGGGAACACTGAAGCTTTCTTT	CANSLRQGNTEAFF
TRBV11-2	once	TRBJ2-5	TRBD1	TGTGCCAGCAGCGTTGGACAGGGGGCCTTCCAAGAGACCCAGTACTTC	CASSVGQGAFQETQYF
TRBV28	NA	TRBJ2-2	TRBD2	TGTGCCAGCATTTATAGCGGGGGGAACACCGGGGAGCTGTTTTTT	CASIYSGGNTGELFF
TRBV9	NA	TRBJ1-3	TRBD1	TGTGCCAGCAGCGTCCAGACAGGGGGCGCAGGAAACACCATATATTTT	CASSVQTGGAGNTIYF
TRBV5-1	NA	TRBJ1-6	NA	TGCGCCAGCAGCTTCGACGGGGGGGACTCACCCCTCCACTTT	CASSFDGGDSPLHF
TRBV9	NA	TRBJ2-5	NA	TGTGCCAGCAGCGCAGGGGCTCAAGAGACCCAGTACTTC	CASSAGAQETQYF
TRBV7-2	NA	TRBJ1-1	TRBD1	TGTGCCAGCAGCTTAGCTGGGACAGGGGTTGCTTTCTTT	CASSLAGTGVAFF
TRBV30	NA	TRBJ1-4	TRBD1	TGTGCCTGGAGCCAGGGACAGTTCAAACTGTTTTTT	CAWSQGQFKLFF
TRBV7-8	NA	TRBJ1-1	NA	TGTGCCAGCAGCCTACCGACACACAGGGAGAACACTGAAGCTTTCTTT	CASSLPTHRENTEAFF
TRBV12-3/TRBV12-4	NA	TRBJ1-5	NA	TGTACCAGCAGGCGGACGGGAAATCAGCCCCAGCATTTT	CTSRRTGNQPQHF
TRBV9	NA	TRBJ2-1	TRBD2	TGTGCCAGCAGCCTGGGACTAGCGGTCGGAGAGCAGTTCTTC	CASSLGLAVGEQFF
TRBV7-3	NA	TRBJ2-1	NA	TGTGCCAGCAGCTTATCCCAGGGTGGCTACAATGAGCAGTTCTTC	CASSLSQGGYNEQFF
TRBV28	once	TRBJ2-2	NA	TGTGCCAGCAGCTACGGGGGAAACACCGGGGAGCTGTTTTTT	CASSYGGNTGELFF
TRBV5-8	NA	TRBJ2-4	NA	TGTGCCAGCAGCTTGGGTCTAGCGAAAGGGACTGCCAAAAACATTCAGTACTTC	CASSLGLAKGTAKNIQYF
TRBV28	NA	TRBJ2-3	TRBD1	TGTGCCAGCAGTTTATCCCCAACAGGGGGCACAGATACGCAGTATTTT	CASSLSPTGGTDTQYF
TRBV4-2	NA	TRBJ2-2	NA	TGTGCCAGCAGCCCGCGGTGGATCTCGAACACCGGGGAGCTGTTTTTT	CASSPRWISNTGELFF
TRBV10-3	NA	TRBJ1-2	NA	TGTGCCATCAAGGCCGGTCAGGGGAAGGACTATGGCTACACCTTC	CAIKAGQGKDYGYTF
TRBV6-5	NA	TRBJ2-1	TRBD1	TGTGCCAGCAGTACGACAGGGGGGCTTTACAATGAGCAGTTCTTC	CASSTTGGLYNEQFF
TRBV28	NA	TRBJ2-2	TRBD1	TGTGCCGGACAGGGGAACACCGGGGAGCTGTTTTTT	CAGQGNTGELFF
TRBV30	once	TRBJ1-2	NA	TGTGCCTGGAGCAGTTGGACTTATGGCTACACCTTC	CAWSSWTYGYTF
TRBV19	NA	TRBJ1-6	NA	TGTGCCAGTACCTCGGCGGGAGGGAGGGGGTCACCCCTCCACTTT	CASTSAGGRGSPLHF
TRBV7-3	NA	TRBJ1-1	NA	TGTGCCAGCAGCACAACAGCGGCGGGCGCTGAAGCTTTCTTT	CASSTTAAGAEAFF
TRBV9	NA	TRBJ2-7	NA	TGTGCCAGCAGCGTAGACCCCAGGGAATTCTACGAGCAGTACTTC	CASSVDPREFYEQYF
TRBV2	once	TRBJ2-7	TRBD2	TGTGCCAGCAGTTATGGACTAGCGGGGGTCTACGAGCAGTACTTC	CASSYGLAGVYEQYF
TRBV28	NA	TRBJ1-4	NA	TGTGCCAGCAGCCTAGGCGGATCTAATGAAAAACTGTTTTTT	CASSLGGSNEKLFF
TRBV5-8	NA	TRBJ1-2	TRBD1	TGTGCCAGCAGCCTGGGGACAGGGGGCAACTATGGCTACACCTTC	CASSLGTGGNYGYTF
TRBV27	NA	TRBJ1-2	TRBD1	TGTGCCAGCAGTCTCGGGACAGGGGACTTCTATGGCTACACCTTC	CASSLGTGDFYGYTF
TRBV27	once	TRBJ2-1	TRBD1	TGTGCCAGCAGATCCTTGGGGGCAGGGGGCAATGAGCAGTTCTTC	CASRSLGAGGNEQFF
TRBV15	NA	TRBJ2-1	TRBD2	TGTGCCACCAGCAGGGGACTAGCGTTCTACAATGAGCAGTTCTTC	CATSRGLAFYNEQFF
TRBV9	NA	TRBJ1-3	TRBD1	TGTGCCAGCAGCCATGGGGACAGCAACTCTGGAAACACCATATATTTT	CASSHGDSNSGNTIYF
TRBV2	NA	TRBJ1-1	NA	TGTGCCAGCAGTGAGGGCACAGGAGCTTTCTTT	CASSEGTGAFF
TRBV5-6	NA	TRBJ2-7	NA	TGTGCCAGCAGCTCAACGGTAGCCTACGAGCAGTACTTC	CASSSTVAYEQYF
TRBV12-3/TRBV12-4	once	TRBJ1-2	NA	TGTGCCAGTCGGACAGAAAAGGCCTATGGCTACACCTTC	CASRTEKAYGYTF
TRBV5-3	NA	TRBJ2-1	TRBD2	TGTGCCAGAAGCTTGCGCGCACTAGCGGGATATGAGCAGTTCTTC	CARSLRALAGYEQFF
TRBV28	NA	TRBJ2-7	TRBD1	TGTGCCAGCAGTTTAGGGACAGGGGCCTACTACGAGCAGTACTTC	CASSLGTGAYYEQYF
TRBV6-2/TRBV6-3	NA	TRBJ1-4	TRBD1	TGTGCCAGCAGTACTGGGGACAGGGGTCGGGAAAAACTGTTTTTT	CASSTGDRGREKLFF
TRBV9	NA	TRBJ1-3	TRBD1	TGTGCCAGCAGCAGGACAGGGGGCGCGGGTGGAAACACCATATATTTT	CASSRTGGAGGNTIYF
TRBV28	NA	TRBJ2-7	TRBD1	TGTGCCAGCAGTTTATCACAGGGGACCCCGACCTACGAGCAGTACTTC	CASSLSQGTPTYEQYF
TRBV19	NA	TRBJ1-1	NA	TGTGCCAGTAGTATTACAGGGAGGGGGGTGACTGAAGCTTTCTTT	CASSITGRGVTEAFF
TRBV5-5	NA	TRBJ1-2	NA	TGTGCCAGCAGCTTCAGGGACTATGGCTACACCTTC	CASSFRDYGYTF
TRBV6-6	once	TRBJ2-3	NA	TGTGCCAGCAACGCGGGTGACACAGATACGCAGTATTTT	CASNAGDTDTQYF
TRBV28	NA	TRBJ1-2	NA	TGTGCCAGCAGTTTGTCAGGTGGCTACACCTTC	CASSLSGGYTF
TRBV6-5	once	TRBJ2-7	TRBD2	TGTGCCAGCAGTTACTCGGCGGGGGGGACCTACGAGCAGTACTTC	CASSYSAGGTYEQYF
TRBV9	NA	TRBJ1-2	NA	TGTGCCAGCAGCCCCCGACAGATCAATGGCTACACCTTC	CASSPRQINGYTF
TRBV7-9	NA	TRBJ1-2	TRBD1	TGTGCCAGCAGCGGTAGGGACAGCTATTATGGCTACACCTTC	CASSGRDSYYGYTF